Presented here are 3 T cell receptor beta chains from one specimen sequenced in a study of blood T cells in healthy people across ages. Primers used in a second PCR of roughly 6 to 11 cycles were a sample-barcoded 5' primer and a J-beta primer mix. TCRdb analysed the 5' RACE reads with MiXCR anew, one entry per CDR3 protein. This sample carries about 800,000 distinct CDR3 sequences, roughly 25% of them seen once, and the ten largest clones take more than 3%. These data were also reused for a study on T cells of mothers and their children.

Sequenced sample: blood. The origin of the receptors is a boy younger than 18 in good health.

The V call is TRBV4-1, the J call TRBJ1-4; D uncertain. CDR1 and CDR2 (germline): MGHRA, YSYEKL. Trimming cost V 0 bases and J 2 bases, with 10 bases left between them. This CDR3 spans 16 amino acids. The CDR3 bases are TGCGCCAGCAGCCAAGAGAGGGTACAGACTAATGAAAAACTGTTTTTT. It specifies CASSQERVQTNEKLFF.

This clonotype was detected only a few times. The genes are TRBV7-8 and TRBJ2-2, with a tentative D call TRBD1 (5 bases). Between the trimmed V and J ends, which lost 9 bases and 6 bases, there was a span of 14 bases. The germline V gene encodes CDR1 SGHVS and CDR2 FQNEAQ. The CDR3 is 13 residues long. DNA for the CDR3: TGTGCCAGGGACAATGGGAATCCCGGGGAGCTGTTTTTT. Translated: CARDNGNPGELFF.

There are many counts of this clonotype. J is TRBJ2-6 and V is TRBV6-2 or TRBV6-3; no definite D call. This CDR3 spans 15 amino acids. The V gene's germline CDR1 is MNHEY and CDR2 SVGEGT. V was clipped by 4 bases and J by 0 bases, with 7 bases between them. The CDR3 region is CASSLASSGANVLTF. The CDR3 DNA sequence: TGTGCCAGCAGTTTGGCCAGCTCTGGGGCCAACGTCCTGACTTTC.